The 7 T cell receptor beta chains below all came from one sample that was sequenced in a study of CD8 T cells in Susac syndrome. Reverse transcription used about 0.45 to 1 ug RNA and random hexamers. In TCRdb, the immunoSEQ multiplex PCR reads were re-called with MiXCR into one record per CDR3 protein. The table lists more than 150,000 distinct CDR3 sequences, nearly 97% of them singletons, with 0.09% to 0.1% in the top ten. Sequenced input: CD4+ T cells from PBMCs. These TCRs come from a human donor with Susac syndrome.

This chain links TRBV12-3 or TRBV12-4 with TRBJ2-6; unclear D gene. CDR3 length: 16 amino acids. V lost 5 bases, J lost 4 bases, and 15 bases lay in between. The CDR3 sequence: CASSPPSWAGANVLTF. The DNA of the CDR3 is TGTGCCAGCAGTCCCCCGTCGTGGGCCGGGGCCAACGTCCTGACTTTC.

V usage is TRBV4-2 and J usage is TRBJ2-5, with D possibly matching TRBD2 (6 bases). The ends were cut back, 2 bases at V and 6 bases at J, with 7 bases in the middle. Germline assignment: CDR1 LGHNA and CDR2 YNFKEQ. The CDR3 is 12 residues long. CDR3 loop: CASSQREQTQYF. The CDR3 DNA reads as TGTGCCAGCAGCCAACGGGAGCAGACCCAGTACTTC.

J is TRBJ2-6 and V is TRBV3-1; D not resolved. Between the trimmed V and J ends, which lost 0 bases and 0 bases, there was a span of 0 bases. CDR1 LGHDT and CDR2 YNNKEL come from the germline V gene (reference sequence). The CDR3 is made up of 14 amino acids. The DNA of the CDR3 is TGTGCCAGCAGCCAAGACTCTGGGGCCAACGTCCTGACTTTC. The encoded protein is CASSQDSGANVLTF.

The rearrangement links TRBV12-3 or TRBV12-4 to TRBJ2-1, with TRBD2 matching 8 bases. V lost 5 bases and J lost 3; bases outside the gene matches: 9. CDR3 size: 16 residues. The CDR3 bases are TGTGCCAGCAGTCCACCAGCCGGGAGGGGCTACAATGAGCAGTTCTTC. Translated: CASSPPAGRGYNEQFF.

The gene calls are TRBV5-6 and TRBJ2-5; 8 bases line up with TRBD2. Germline V lookup: CDR1 SGHDT, CDR2 YYEEEE. The CDR3 runs 15 residues. Trimming cost V 0 bases and J 5 bases; bases outside gene matches: 6. The CDR3: CASSLVGLAGETQYF. The CDR3 DNA reads TGTGCCAGCAGCTTGGTTGGACTAGCTGGTGAGACCCAGTACTTC.

The chain combines TRBV7-2 with TRBJ2-7; the match to TRBD2 covers 11 bases. Germline CDR1 SGHTA, CDR2 FQGNSA. The CDR3 loop spans 14 amino acids. V gave up 5 bases and J gave up 2 bases; unmatched junction bases: 2. The CDR3 bases are TGTGCCAGCAGCAATAGCGGGGGGGCCTACGAGCAGTACTTC. It yields the protein CASSNSGGAYEQYF.

This clonotype turned up a few times. The chain recombines TRBV4-2 with TRBJ2-2; D call uncertain. V lost 1 base, J lost 5 bases, and 2 bases lay in between. The CDR3 sequence is 12 residues long. Germline V gives CDR1 LGHNA, CDR2 YNFKEQ. The chain's CDR3 is CASSQVTGELFF. CDR3 nucleotide sequence: TGTGCCAGCAGCCAAGTGACCGGGGAGCTGTTTTTT.